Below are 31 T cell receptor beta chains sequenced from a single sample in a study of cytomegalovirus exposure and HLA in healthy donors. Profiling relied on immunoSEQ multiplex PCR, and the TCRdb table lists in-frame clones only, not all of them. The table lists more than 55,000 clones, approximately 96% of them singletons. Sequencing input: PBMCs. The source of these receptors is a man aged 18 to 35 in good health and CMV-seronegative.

The CDR3 bases are TGTGCCAGCAGTCCACTCTCGACTAGCGGCGGTGGCGAGCAGTACTTC. This translates into CASSPLSTSGGGEQYF. The J gene is TRBJ2-7, the V gene TRBV25-1, with 9 nucleotides matching TRBD2. V trimming: 5 bases; J trimming: 6 bases; junction bases outside the gene matches: 14. CDR3 size: 16 residues. CDR1 and CDR2 (germline): MGHDK, SYGVNS.

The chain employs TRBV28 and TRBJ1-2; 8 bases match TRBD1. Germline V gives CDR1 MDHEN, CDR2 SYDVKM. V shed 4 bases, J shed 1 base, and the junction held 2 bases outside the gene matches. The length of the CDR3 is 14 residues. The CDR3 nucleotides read TGTGCCAGCAGTTCGACAGGGGATAACTATGGCTACACCTTC. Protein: CASSSTGDNYGYTF.

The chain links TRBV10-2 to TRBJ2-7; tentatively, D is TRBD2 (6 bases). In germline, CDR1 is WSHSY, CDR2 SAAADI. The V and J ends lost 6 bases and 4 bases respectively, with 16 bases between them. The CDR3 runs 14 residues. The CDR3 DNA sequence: TGCGCCAGCAGGGCGGGACCCGGGACGTACGAGCAGTACTTC. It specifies CASRAGPGTYEQYF.

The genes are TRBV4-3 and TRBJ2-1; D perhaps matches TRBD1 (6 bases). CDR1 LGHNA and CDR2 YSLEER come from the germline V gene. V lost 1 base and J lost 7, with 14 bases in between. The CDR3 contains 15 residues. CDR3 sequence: CASSQAQGIVNEQFF. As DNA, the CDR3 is TGCGCCAGCAGCCAAGCACAGGGTATCGTAAATGAGCAGTTCTTC.

The CDR3 loop is CSASPTGSETEAFF. The CDR3, as DNA: TGCAGCGCCTCCCCGACAGGGAGCGAAACTGAAGCTTTCTTT. The chain recombines TRBV29-1 with TRBJ1-1; 7 nucleotides agree with TRBD1. The CDR3 contains 14 residues. Trimming cost V 7 bases and J 5 bases; bases outside gene matches: 13. In germline, CDR1 is SQVTM, CDR2 ANQGSEA. The full variable domain, its missing parts supplied by reference TRBV29-1 and TRBJ1-1, is SAVISQKPSRDICQRGTSLTIQCQVDSQVTMMFWYRQQPGQSLTLIATANQGSEATYESGFVIDKFPISRPNLTFSTLTVSNMSPEDSSIYLCSASPTGSETEAFFGQGTRLTVV.

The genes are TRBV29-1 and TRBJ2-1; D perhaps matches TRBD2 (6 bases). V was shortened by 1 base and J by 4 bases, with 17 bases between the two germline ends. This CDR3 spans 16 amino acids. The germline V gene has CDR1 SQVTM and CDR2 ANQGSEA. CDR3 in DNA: TGCAGCGTTGAAGTCTCGGGACTCAGAAATTACAATGAGCAGTTCTTC. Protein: CSVEVSGLRNYNEQFF.

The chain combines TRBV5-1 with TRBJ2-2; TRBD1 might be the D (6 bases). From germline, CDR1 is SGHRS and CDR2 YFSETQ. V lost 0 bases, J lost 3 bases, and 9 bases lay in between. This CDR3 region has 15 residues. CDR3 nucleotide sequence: TGCGCCAGCAGCTTGGGAGGGGGACACACCGGGGAGCTGTTTTTT. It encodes CASSLGGGHTGELFF. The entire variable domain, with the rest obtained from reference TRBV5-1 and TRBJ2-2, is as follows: KAGVTQTPRYLIKTRGQQVTLSCSPISGHRSVSWYQQTPGQGLQFLFEYFSETQRNKGNFPGRFSGRQFSNSRSEMNVSTLELGDSALYLCASSLGGGHTGELFFGEGSRLTVL.

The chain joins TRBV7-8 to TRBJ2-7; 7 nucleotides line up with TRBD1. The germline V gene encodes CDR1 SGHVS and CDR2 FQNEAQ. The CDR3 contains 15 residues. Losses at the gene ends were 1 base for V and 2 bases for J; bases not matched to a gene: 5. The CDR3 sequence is CASSLVTGPTYEQYF. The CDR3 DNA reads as TGTGCCAGCAGCTTAGTGACAGGGCCTACCTACGAGCAGTACTTC. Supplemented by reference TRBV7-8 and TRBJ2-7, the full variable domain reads GAGVSQSPRYKVAKRGQDVALRCDPISGHVSLFWYQQALGQGPEFLTYFQNEAQLDKSGLPSDRFFAERPEGSVSTLKIQRTQQEDSAVYLCASSLVTGPTYEQYFGPGTRLTVT.

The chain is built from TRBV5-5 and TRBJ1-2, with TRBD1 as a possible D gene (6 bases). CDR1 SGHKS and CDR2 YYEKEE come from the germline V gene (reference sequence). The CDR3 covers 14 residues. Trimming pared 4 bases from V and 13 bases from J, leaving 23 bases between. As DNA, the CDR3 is TGTGCCAGCAGCCTCCACGGGACAAGGATTAACGGCACCTTC. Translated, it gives CASSLHGTRINGTF.

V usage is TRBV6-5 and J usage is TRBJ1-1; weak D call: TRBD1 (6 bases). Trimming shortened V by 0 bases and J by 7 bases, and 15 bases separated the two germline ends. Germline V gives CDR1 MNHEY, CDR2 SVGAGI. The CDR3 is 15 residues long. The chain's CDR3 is CASSYSMGGGGEAFF. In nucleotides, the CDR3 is TGTGCCAGCAGTTACTCGATGGGGGGCGGGGGTGAAGCTTTCTTT.

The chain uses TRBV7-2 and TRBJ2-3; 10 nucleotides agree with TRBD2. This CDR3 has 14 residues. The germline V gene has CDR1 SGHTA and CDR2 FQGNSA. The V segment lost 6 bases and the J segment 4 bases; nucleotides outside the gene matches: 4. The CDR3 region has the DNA TGTGCCAGCAGGGCTAGCGGGAGTGCAGATACGCAGTATTTT. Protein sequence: CASRASGSADTQYF.

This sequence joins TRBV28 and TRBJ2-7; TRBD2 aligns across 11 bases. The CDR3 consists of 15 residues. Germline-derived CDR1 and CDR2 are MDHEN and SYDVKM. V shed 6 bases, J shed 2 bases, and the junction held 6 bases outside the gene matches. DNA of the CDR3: TGTGCCAGCAGGAATAAACTAGCGGGAGCCTACGAGCAGTACTTC. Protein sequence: CASRNKLAGAYEQYF.

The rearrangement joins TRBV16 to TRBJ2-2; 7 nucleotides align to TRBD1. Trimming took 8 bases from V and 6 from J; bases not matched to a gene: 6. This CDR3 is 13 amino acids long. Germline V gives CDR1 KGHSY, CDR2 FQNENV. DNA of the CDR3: TGTGCCAGCGACCGAGGGGGCGCCGGGGAGCTGTTTTTT. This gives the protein CASDRGGAGELFF.

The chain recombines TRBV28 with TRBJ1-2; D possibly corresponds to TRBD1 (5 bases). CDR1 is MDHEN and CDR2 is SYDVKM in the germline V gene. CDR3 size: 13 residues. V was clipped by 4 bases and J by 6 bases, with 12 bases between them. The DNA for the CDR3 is TGTGCCAGCAGTTCTGGGCCGGGGGATGGCTACACCTTC. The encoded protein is CASSSGPGDGYTF.

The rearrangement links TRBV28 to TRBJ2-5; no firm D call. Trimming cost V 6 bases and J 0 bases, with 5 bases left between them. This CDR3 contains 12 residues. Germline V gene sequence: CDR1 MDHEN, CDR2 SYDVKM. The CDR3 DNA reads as TGTGCCAGCAGGGAGTACCAAGAGACCCAGTACTTC. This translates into CASREYQETQYF.

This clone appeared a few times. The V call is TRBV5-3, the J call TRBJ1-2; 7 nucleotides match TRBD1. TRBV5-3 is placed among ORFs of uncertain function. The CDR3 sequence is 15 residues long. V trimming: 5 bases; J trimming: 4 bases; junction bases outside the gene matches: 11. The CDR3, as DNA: TGTGCCAGAAGGGATACGGGACAGCTTAGCTATGGCTACACCTTC. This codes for CARRDTGQLSYGYTF.

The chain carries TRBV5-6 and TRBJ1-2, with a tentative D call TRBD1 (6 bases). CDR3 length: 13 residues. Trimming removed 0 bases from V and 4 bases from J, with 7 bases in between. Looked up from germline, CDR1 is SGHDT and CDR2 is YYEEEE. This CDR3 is CASSLDRVYGYTF. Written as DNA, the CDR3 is TGTGCCAGCAGCTTGGACAGGGTCTATGGCTACACCTTC.

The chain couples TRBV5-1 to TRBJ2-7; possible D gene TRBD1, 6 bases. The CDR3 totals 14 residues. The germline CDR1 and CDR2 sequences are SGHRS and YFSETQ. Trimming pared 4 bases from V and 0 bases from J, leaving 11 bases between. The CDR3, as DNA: TGCGCCAGCAGCCCTACAGGGATCTCCTACGAGCAGTACTTC. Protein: CASSPTGISYEQYF.

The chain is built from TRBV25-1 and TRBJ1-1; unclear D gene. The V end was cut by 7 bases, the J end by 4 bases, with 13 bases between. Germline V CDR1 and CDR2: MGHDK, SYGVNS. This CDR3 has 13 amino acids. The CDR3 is CASIGARSTEAFF. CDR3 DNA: TGTGCCAGCATTGGAGCCAGAAGCACTGAAGCTTTCTTT.

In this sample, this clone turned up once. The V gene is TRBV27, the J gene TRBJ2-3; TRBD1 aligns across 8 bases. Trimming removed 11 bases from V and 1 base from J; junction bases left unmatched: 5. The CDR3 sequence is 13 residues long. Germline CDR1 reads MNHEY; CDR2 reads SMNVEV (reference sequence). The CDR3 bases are TGTGCCGAGGACAGGGCCTGCACAGATACGCAGTATTTT. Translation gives CAEDRACTDTQYF.

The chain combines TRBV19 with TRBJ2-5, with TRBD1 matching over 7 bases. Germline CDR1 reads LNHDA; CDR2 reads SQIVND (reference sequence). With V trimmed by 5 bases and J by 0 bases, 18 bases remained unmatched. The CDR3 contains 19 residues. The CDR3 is CASSPRLPGWQGDQETQYF. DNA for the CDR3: TGTGCCAGTAGTCCTCGCCTCCCCGGGTGGCAGGGGGACCAAGAGACCCAGTACTTC.

The CDR3 here is CASSNLLAGRSEQYF. In DNA, the CDR3 is TGTGCCAGCAGTAACCTTCTAGCGGGGCGCTCGGAGCAGTACTTC. The chain has TRBV2 and TRBJ2-7; 9 bases align to TRBD2. CDR3 length equals 15 residues. Trimming took 5 bases from V and 7 from J; bases not matched to a gene: 12. CDR1 SNHLY and CDR2 FYNNEI come from the germline V gene. The full variable domain, in which reference TRBV2 and TRBJ2-7 provide the parts outside the CDR3, is EPEVTQTPSHQVTQMGQEVILRCVPISNHLYFYWYRQILGQKVEFLVSFYNNEISEKSEIFDDQFSVERPDGSNFTLKIRSTKLEDSAMYFCASSNLLAGRSEQYFGPGTRLTVT.

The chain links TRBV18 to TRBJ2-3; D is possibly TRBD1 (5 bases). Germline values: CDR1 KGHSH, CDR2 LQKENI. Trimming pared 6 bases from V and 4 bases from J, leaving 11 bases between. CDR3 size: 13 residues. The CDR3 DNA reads TGTGCCAGCTCTGATCAGGGCGCAGATACGCAGTATTTT. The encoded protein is CASSDQGADTQYF.

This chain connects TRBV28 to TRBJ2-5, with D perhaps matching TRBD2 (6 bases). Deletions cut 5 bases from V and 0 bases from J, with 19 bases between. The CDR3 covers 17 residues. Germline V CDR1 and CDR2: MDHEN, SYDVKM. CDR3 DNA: TGTGCCAGCAGTGAGCTCGGGACTGGGCCGTACCAAGAGACCCAGTACTTC. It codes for CASSELGTGPYQETQYF.

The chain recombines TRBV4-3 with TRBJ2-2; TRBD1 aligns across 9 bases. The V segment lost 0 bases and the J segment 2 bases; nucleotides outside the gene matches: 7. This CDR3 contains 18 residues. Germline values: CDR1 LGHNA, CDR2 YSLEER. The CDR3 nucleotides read TGCGCCAGCAGCCAAGATCCCTCGGACAGGGGCAACACCGGGGAGCTGTTTTTT. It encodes CASSQDPSDRGNTGELFF.

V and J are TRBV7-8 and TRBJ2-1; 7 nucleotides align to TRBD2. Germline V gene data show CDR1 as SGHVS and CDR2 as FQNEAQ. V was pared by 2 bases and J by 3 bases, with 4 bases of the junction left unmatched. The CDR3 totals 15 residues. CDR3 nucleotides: TGTGCCAGCAGCTTAAGGGAGGGCCGCTACAATGAGCAGTTCTTC. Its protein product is CASSLREGRYNEQFF. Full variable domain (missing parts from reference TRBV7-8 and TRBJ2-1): GAGVSQSPRYKVAKRGQDVALRCDPISGHVSLFWYQQALGQGPEFLTYFQNEAQLDKSGLPSDRFFAERPEGSVSTLKIQRTQQEDSAVYLCASSLREGRYNEQFFGPGTRLTVL.

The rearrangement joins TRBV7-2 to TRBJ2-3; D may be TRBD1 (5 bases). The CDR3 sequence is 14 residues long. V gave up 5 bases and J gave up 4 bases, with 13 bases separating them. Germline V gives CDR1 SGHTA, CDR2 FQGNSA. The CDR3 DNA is TGTGCCAGCAGCAAAGCTCTGGGGCCAGATACGCAGTATTTT. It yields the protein CASSKALGPDTQYF.

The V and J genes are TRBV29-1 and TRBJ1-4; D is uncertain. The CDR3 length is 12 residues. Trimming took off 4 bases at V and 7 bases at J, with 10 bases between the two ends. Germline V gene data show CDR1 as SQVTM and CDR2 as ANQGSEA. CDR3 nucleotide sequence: TGCAGCGTTGCGGCAGGCTCTGAAAAACTGTTTTTT. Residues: CSVAAGSEKLFF.

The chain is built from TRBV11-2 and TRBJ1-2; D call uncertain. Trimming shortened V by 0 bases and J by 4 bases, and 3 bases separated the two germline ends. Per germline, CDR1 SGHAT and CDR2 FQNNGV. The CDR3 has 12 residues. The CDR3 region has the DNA TGTGCCAGCAGCTTAGATCTCTATGGCTACACCTTC. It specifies CASSLDLYGYTF.

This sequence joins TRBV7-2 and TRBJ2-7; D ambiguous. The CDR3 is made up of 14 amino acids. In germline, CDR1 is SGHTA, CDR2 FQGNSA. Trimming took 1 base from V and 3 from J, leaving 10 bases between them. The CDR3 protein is CASSLGQVGYEQYF. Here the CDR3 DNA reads TGTGCCAGCAGCTTAGGGCAGGTCGGCTACGAGCAGTACTTC.

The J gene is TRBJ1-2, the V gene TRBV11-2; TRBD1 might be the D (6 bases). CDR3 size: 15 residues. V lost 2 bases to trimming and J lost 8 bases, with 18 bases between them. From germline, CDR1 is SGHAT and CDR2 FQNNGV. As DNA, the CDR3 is TGTGCCAGCAGCTTACCCGCCTCCAGGGGTGACGGCTACACCTTC. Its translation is CASSLPASRGDGYTF. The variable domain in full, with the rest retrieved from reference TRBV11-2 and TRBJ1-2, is EAGVAQSPRYKIIEKRQSVAFWCNPISGHATLYWYQQILGQGPKLLIQFQNNGVVDDSQLPKDRFSAERLKGVDSTLKIQPAKLEDSAVYLCASSLPASRGDGYTFGSGTRLTVV.